This T cell receptor beta chain was sequenced during a study of blood T cell repertoires in COVID-19. Study-wide background: Italy, Spain and the United States were the sources of the convalescent and acute COVID-19 samples. Sources were T cells, B-cell-depleted T cells, or PBMCs; the material itself was cDNA or gDNA.

Germline loops: CDR1 GTSNPN, CDR2 SVGIG (reference sequence). Trimming took off 1 base at V and 2 bases at J, with 12 bases between the two ends. This CDR3 is 14 amino acids long. Under the authors' procedure: For nucleated cells, counts were estimated from reference gene primer amplification. Only in-frame clones appear in the TCRdb table, and some are missing; sequencing was by immunoSEQ multiplex PCR. Clone size and the V and J calls come from that table; the DNA yielded D and trimming. The table records tens of thousands of clones, roughly 82% of them present only once. Sequences were obtained from peripheral blood. This chain connects TRBV30 to TRBJ2-7; D perhaps matches TRBD1 (6 bases). The source is a human donor in a cohort sampled during active COVID-19. The CDR3 nucleotides are TGTGCCTGGAGTGAGAAGGGGGAAGCCTACGAGCAGTACTTC. This gives the protein CAWSEKGEAYEQYF.